These 5 T cell receptor beta chains were sequenced from one sample in a study of blood T cell repertoires in COVID-19. Produced via immunoSEQ multiplex PCR; TCRdb's table is partial and in-frame only. The sample has about 220,000 clones, roughly 79% seen once. The sequencing sample was made of PBMCs or T cells enriched from blood (not recorded which). The receptors here all came from a man in his forties or fifties who had recovered from COVID-19.

The chain uses TRBV11-2 and TRBJ2-5, with D hard to call. V dropped 3 bases and J dropped 2 bases, with 4 bases sitting between them. The germline CDR1 and CDR2 sequences are SGHAT and FQNNGV. CDR3 length equals 12 residues. The CDR3 nucleotides read TGTGCCAGCAGCTTCCCACAAGAGACCCAGTACTTC. Translation gives CASSFPQETQYF.

This clone was counted between two and nine times. This rearrangement joins TRBV2 to TRBJ2-2; 7 bases are shared with TRBD1. Germline V CDR1 and CDR2: SNHLY, FYNNEI. V dropped 7 bases and J dropped 6; count of bases not matched to a gene: 11. The CDR3 extends over 15 amino acids. This CDR3 is CASTSGQISPGELFF. CDR3 DNA: TGTGCCAGCACCTCGGGACAGATTTCCCCCGGGGAGCTGTTTTTT.

This sequence joins TRBV19 and TRBJ1-5; no clear D. This CDR3 has 14 amino acids. Germline V gene lookup returns CDR1 LNHDA and CDR2 SQIVND (reference sequence). Trimming took off 3 bases at V and 2 bases at J, with 8 bases between the two ends. CDR3 in amino acids: CASSIQVGNQPQHF. The CDR3, as DNA: TGTGCCAGTAGTATTCAGGTAGGCAATCAGCCCCAGCATTTT.

The V call is TRBV2, the J call TRBJ2-3, with D perhaps TRBD2 (5 bases). With 4 bases removed from V and 1 base from J, the gap between germline ends came to 12 bases. This CDR3 contains 15 residues. The germline V gene has CDR1 SNHLY and CDR2 FYNNEI. The CDR3: CASSVRSGGTDTQYF. The CDR3 nucleotides read TGTGCCAGCAGTGTTAGATCCGGGGGCACAGATACGCAGTATTTT.

The chain combines TRBV5-1 with TRBJ1-1; 7 nucleotides match TRBD1. Germline trimming cut 0 bases from V and 6 bases from J; bases unmatched to any gene: 11. This CDR3 contains 16 residues. Germline loops: CDR1 SGHRS, CDR2 YFSETQ. The CDR3, as DNA: TGCGCCAGCAGCTTGGCCTATGGGGACAGAGCGTCTGAAGCTTTCTTT. This codes for CASSLAYGDRASEAFF. Full variable domain (rest looked up from reference TRBV5-1 and TRBJ1-1): KAGVTQTPRYLIKTRGQQVTLSCSPISGHRSVSWYQQTPGQGLQFLFEYFSETQRNKGNFPGRFSGRQFSNSRSEMNVSTLELGDSALYLCASSLAYGDRASEAFFGQGTRLTVV.